What follows describes a single T cell receptor (beta chain). The source of the sample is a study of immune heterogeneity within non-small cell lung tumors. Germline CDR1 reads SGHVS; CDR2 reads FNYEAQ. Between the trimmed V and J ends, which lost 5 bases and 6 bases, there was a span of 14 bases. The CDR3 runs to 14 residues. As template, the study used bulk tumor genomic DNA at around 630 ng per sample. Biopsies that were spaced far apart were taken, several per primary tumor, during surgery. Samples came from untreated patients having curative surgery for newly diagnosed non-small cell lung cancer. Amplifying TCR beta CDR3 involved multiplex PCR carried out with 32 V and 13 J primers. TCRdb reanalysed the multiplex PCR reads using MiXCR and keeps one entry per CDR3 protein. Of about 10,000 distinct CDR3 sequences in the sample, about 26% were seen once.

This sequence originates from a woman in her forties or fifties with non-small cell lung cancer. The chain carries TRBV7-6 and TRBJ1-5, with D possibly being TRBD1 (5 bases). The material sequenced was lung tumor tissue. The CDR3 region has the DNA TGTGCCAGCAGCCTCCAGGGTGGAGGTCAGCCCCAGCATTTT. It encodes CASSLQGGGQPQHF.